This is a list of T cell receptor beta chains from one sample in a study of cytomegalovirus exposure and HLA in healthy donors. Here immunoSEQ multiplex PCR was the method, and the copy in TCRdb shows in-frame clones only, minus some. The repertoire holds more than 250,000 clones, with roughly 90% as singletons. Sequenced sample: PBMCs. The source is a woman under 30 in good health and CMV-seronegative. The CDR3 runs from the conserved cysteine through the conserved F or W. Fields, in order: J gene, clone size, V gene, D gene, CDR3 DNA, CDR3 protein. D genes are given only for firm matches. Rows may omit the clone size; those that give it use once, few, many or a size class.

J gene: TRBJ2-1
clone size: .
V gene: TRBV27
D gene: TRBD1
CDR3 DNA: TGTGCCAGCAGTGCGACAGGGGGCGGCATCGATGAGCAGTTCTTC
CDR3 protein: CASSATGGGIDEQFF

J gene: TRBJ2-1
clone size: .
V gene: TRBV2
D gene: .
CDR3 DNA: TGTGCCAGCGCCCTAGCAACGGAGTTCTTC
CDR3 protein: CASALATEFF

J gene: TRBJ2-3
clone size: once
V gene: TRBV5-5
D gene: TRBD1
CDR3 DNA: TGTGCCAGCAGCTACCCCACCGGGACAGGGTTTGCAGATACGCAGTATTTT
CDR3 protein: CASSYPTGTGFADTQYF

J gene: TRBJ2-7
clone size: .
V gene: TRBV9
D gene: .
CDR3 DNA: TGTGCCAGCAGCGTAACTGCGATCGGTGGAGCCTACGAGCAGTACTTC
CDR3 protein: CASSVTAIGGAYEQYF

J gene: TRBJ1-2
clone size: few
V gene: TRBV7-9
D gene: TRBD1
CDR3 DNA: TGTGCCAGCAGCTTAGTAGTAGGGGGCGGCTACACCTTC
CDR3 protein: CASSLVVGGGYTF

J gene: TRBJ2-2
clone size: .
V gene: TRBV4-1
D gene: TRBD2
CDR3 DNA: TGCGCCAGCAGCCAAGGTTCCGGGGGGTCAGCGAGCACCGGGGAGCTGTTTTTT
CDR3 protein: CASSQGSGGSASTGELFF

J gene: TRBJ2-7
clone size: .
V gene: TRBV1
D gene: .
CDR3 DNA: TGCACCAGCAGCCAGACAGGGCTCACCCACTACGAGCAGTACTTC
CDR3 protein: CTSSQTGLTHYEQYF

J gene: TRBJ1-3
clone size: .
V gene: TRBV19
D gene: .
CDR3 DNA: TGTGCCAGTAGTCGGCAAAGGGGGACGTCTGGAAACACCATATATTTT
CDR3 protein: CASSRQRGTSGNTIYF

J gene: TRBJ2-7
clone size: .
V gene: TRBV5-4
D gene: TRBD2
CDR3 DNA: TGTGCCAGCAGCTCAAACCTAGCGGTCTCAACCTACGAGCAGTACTTC
CDR3 protein: CASSSNLAVSTYEQYF

J gene: TRBJ2-3
clone size: .
V gene: TRBV15
D gene: TRBD2
CDR3 DNA: TGTGCCACCAGCATCAGCCGACACGGGGGGGGTTCGGATACGCAGTATTTT
CDR3 protein: CATSISRHGGGSDTQYF

J gene: TRBJ2-2
clone size: .
V gene: TRBV7-8
D gene: TRBD1
CDR3 DNA: TGTGCCAGCAGCTACATACAGGGGGATTCCGCCGGGGAGCTGTTTTTT
CDR3 protein: CASSYIQGDSAGELFF

J gene: TRBJ1-4
clone size: .
V gene: TRBV19
D gene: TRBD1
CDR3 DNA: TGTGCCAGTAGTACCTCCGGGACAGGAAGATACGGAAATGAAAAACTGTTTTTT
CDR3 protein: CASSTSGTGRYGNEKLFF

J gene: TRBJ2-5
clone size: .
V gene: TRBV13
D gene: TRBD2
CDR3 DNA: TGTGCCAGCAGCTTAAGAGGCGGGGGGCCGCAAGAGACCCAGTACTTC
CDR3 protein: CASSLRGGGPQETQYF

J gene: TRBJ1-4
clone size: .
V gene: TRBV5-1
D gene: TRBD1
CDR3 DNA: TGCGCCAGCGGATCACTAGGGGGCCGGCGGGAAAAACTGTTTTTT
CDR3 protein: CASGSLGGRREKLFF

J gene: TRBJ1-3
clone size: .
V gene: TRBV6-5
D gene: .
CDR3 DNA: TGTGCCAGCAGTTACTCGCAGGGCTTCTCTGGAAGCACCATATATTTT
CDR3 protein: CASSYSQGFSGSTIYF

J gene: TRBJ2-1
clone size: .
V gene: TRBV5-1
D gene: TRBD2
CDR3 DNA: TGCGCCAGCAGCTTTCCGCGGGGGGGCCCTGGTGAGCAGTTCTTC
CDR3 protein: CASSFPRGGPGEQFF

J gene: TRBJ2-7
clone size: .
V gene: TRBV6-6
D gene: TRBD1
CDR3 DNA: TGTGCCAGCAGTTACTCCTCGACAGGGGCTCCCTACGAGCAGTACTTC
CDR3 protein: CASSYSSTGAPYEQYF

J gene: TRBJ1-2
clone size: .
V gene: TRBV7-9
D gene: .
CDR3 DNA: TGTGCCAGCAGCCAACCGGGCTATGGCTACACCTTC
CDR3 protein: CASSQPGYGYTF

J gene: TRBJ2-2
clone size: .
V gene: TRBV6-1
D gene: .
CDR3 DNA: TGTGCCAGCAGTGAAGGGGCAGGGGTATTCGCGGAGCTGTTTTTT
CDR3 protein: CASSEGAGVFAELFF

J gene: TRBJ2-5
clone size: .
V gene: TRBV7-2
D gene: TRBD2
CDR3 DNA: TGTGCCAGCAGCTGGGCTAGCGGGGGGGCCGTCGAGACCCAGTACTTC
CDR3 protein: CASSWASGGAVETQYF

J gene: TRBJ2-1
clone size: .
V gene: TRBV6-4
D gene: TRBD1
CDR3 DNA: TGTGCCAGCAGCCCCGGACAGGGCCCCTACAATGAGCAGTTCTTC
CDR3 protein: CASSPGQGPYNEQFF

J gene: TRBJ2-1
clone size: .
V gene: TRBV10-1
D gene: .
CDR3 DNA: TGCGTCAGCTCCATGAGCTCCTACAATGAGCAGTTCTTC
CDR3 protein: CVSSMSSYNEQFF

J gene: TRBJ1-6
clone size: .
V gene: TRBV7-2
D gene: .
CDR3 DNA: TGTGCCAGCAGCTTATTAATACGGGTGTCCTATAATTCACCCCTCCACTTT
CDR3 protein: CASSLLIRVSYNSPLHF

J gene: TRBJ2-7
clone size: .
V gene: TRBV11-3
D gene: .
CDR3 DNA: TGTGCCAGCAGCTTAGTTGGCAGGGAGCAGTACTTC
CDR3 protein: CASSLVGREQYF

J gene: TRBJ1-1
clone size: .
V gene: TRBV21-1
D gene: .
CDR3 DNA: TGTGCCAGCAGCAAAGATCCGGACAGGGTATACCCCTCTCACCCAAATATGGGCACTGAAGCTTTCTTT
CDR3 protein: CASSKDPDRVYPSHPNMGTEAFF

J gene: TRBJ1-6
clone size: .
V gene: TRBV29-1
D gene: .
CDR3 DNA: TGCAGCGGGGGGGGTGGGGACATGTATTCACCCCTCCACTTT
CDR3 protein: CSGGGGDMYSPLHF

J gene: TRBJ2-3
clone size: .
V gene: TRBV9
D gene: TRBD2
CDR3 DNA: TGTGCCAGCGCCTATTCCCGGCGGGGGGGCACAGATACGCAGTATTTT
CDR3 protein: CASAYSRRGGTDTQYF

J gene: TRBJ2-6
clone size: .
V gene: TRBV19
D gene: TRBD1
CDR3 DNA: TGTGCCAGTAGTCCGGGACAGAGGTTAACTGGGGCCAACGTCCTGACTTTC
CDR3 protein: CASSPGQRLTGANVLTF

J gene: TRBJ2-5
clone size: .
V gene: TRBV2
D gene: .
CDR3 DNA: TGTGCCAGCATAGTTCGAGAAGCAGAGACCCAGTACTTC
CDR3 protein: CASIVREAETQYF

J gene: TRBJ1-1
clone size: few
V gene: TRBV13
D gene: TRBD1
CDR3 DNA: TGTGCCAGCAGCTTAAGGGACAGGGATGCCTTGAACACTGAAGCTTTCTTT
CDR3 protein: CASSLRDRDALNTEAFF

J gene: TRBJ1-2
clone size: .
V gene: TRBV2
D gene: .
CDR3 DNA: TGTGCCAGCAGTGAACAGGGGTTGGTAAACTATGGCTACACCTTC
CDR3 protein: CASSEQGLVNYGYTF

J gene: TRBJ1-6
clone size: .
V gene: TRBV25-1
D gene: .
CDR3 DNA: TGTGCCAGCAGAAAGGGAGGGAGTAGAAGTAATTCACCCCTCCACTTT
CDR3 protein: CASRKGGSRSNSPLHF

J gene: TRBJ2-3
clone size: .
V gene: TRBV5-5
D gene: TRBD2
CDR3 DNA: TGTGCCAGCAGCTTGAGACTAGCGGCAGATACGCAGTATTTT
CDR3 protein: CASSLRLAADTQYF

J gene: TRBJ2-7
clone size: .
V gene: TRBV21-1
D gene: .
CDR3 DNA: TGTGCCAGCAGCAAACCCGGGACAGTAGAGCAGTACTTC
CDR3 protein: CASSKPGTVEQYF

J gene: TRBJ2-7
clone size: .
V gene: TRBV7-9
D gene: .
CDR3 DNA: TGTGCCAGCAGCAAAGGAGACTCCTACGAGCAGTACTTC
CDR3 protein: CASSKGDSYEQYF

J gene: TRBJ2-7
clone size: .
V gene: TRBV5-1
D gene: TRBD1
CDR3 DNA: TGCGCCAGCAAGCGGGTCGGGACAGGGGCTGGGGAGCAGTACTTC
CDR3 protein: CASKRVGTGAGEQYF

J gene: TRBJ2-5
clone size: .
V gene: TRBV6-1
D gene: TRBD2
CDR3 DNA: TGTGCCAGCAGTGAAGGGAGCGGGGGATGGGGGAGACCCAGTACTTGGGACTTC
CDR3 protein: CASSEGSGGWGRPSTWDF

J gene: TRBJ1-1
clone size: .
V gene: TRBV4-1
D gene: .
CDR3 DNA: TGCGCCAGCAGCCAAGGACCGGGTCGCGAGAAGAACACTGAAGCTTTCTTT
CDR3 protein: CASSQGPGREKNTEAFF

J gene: TRBJ1-4
clone size: .
V gene: TRBV6-1
D gene: .
CDR3 DNA: TGTGCCACTTCCAAACAGGGTGAAAAACTGTTTTTT
CDR3 protein: CATSKQGEKLFF

J gene: TRBJ2-7
clone size: .
V gene: TRBV12-5
D gene: TRBD2
CDR3 DNA: TGTGCTAGTGGTTTGGACCCCGGACTAGCGGGGGGGCAAAACGAGCAGTACTTC
CDR3 protein: CASGLDPGLAGGQNEQYF